Described below is a single T cell receptor beta chain sequence and its context. The data were obtained in a study of blood T cell repertoires in COVID-19. Study-wide context: The United States, Italy and Spain supplied acute and convalescent COVID-19 samples. Sample material is recorded as cDNA or gDNA derived from T cells, B-cell-depleted T cells, or PBMCs.

Per the original methods: Estimated nucleated cell counts came from reference gene primer amplification. Assay used: immunoSEQ multiplex PCR; TCRdb lists only in-frame clones, some missing. Clone size and V and J calls were adopted from that table, with D and trimming inferred from the DNA. Of about 220,000 clones in the sample, about 88% are singletons; the top ten hold 1.9%. The clonotype was recovered from a man aged 40-49 years with active or convalescent COVID-19. The sample consisted of peripheral blood.

CDR3 protein: CASSPLLAGVYNEQFF. The DNA for the CDR3 is TGTGCCAGCTCACCTTTACTAGCGGGGGTGTACAATGAGCAGTTCTTC. The chain carries TRBV18 and TRBJ2-1; 11 bases are a match to TRBD2. The germline CDR1 and CDR2 sequences are KGHSH and LQKENI. The CDR3 is 16 amino acids. The J segment lost 4 bases and the V segment lost 3 bases, leaving 5 bases of the junction unmatched.